This T cell receptor beta chain was sequenced for a study of blood T cell repertoires in COVID-19 (dated by TCRdb to about 2020). Regarding the study in general: Collaborator samples came from the United States, Italy and Spain and covered acute and convalescent phases of COVID-19. The prospective study material was composed of cDNA or gDNA derived from T cells, B-cell-depleted T cells, or PBMCs. The dataset comprised deeply sampled blood TCRbeta repertoires from subjects exposed to, actively infected with, or recovered from COVID-19. The repertoires were released in a freely available public database intended as a resource for research on the immune response to SARS-CoV-2. The samples were drawn from the first 160 participants of the ongoing ImmuneRACE study and from 950 to 1,500 subjects provided by 6 global collaborators. A de-identified subject ID, COVID-19 status, age in years and sex were almost always included in the sample metadata. HLA class I and class II types, where available, came from metadata supplied by the sample provider rather than from assay-based typing.

TCRbeta CDR3 regions were amplified from genomic DNA by means of the immunoSEQ Assay, a bias-controlled multiplex PCR. The paper's processing steps were these. The number of nucleated cells in each sample was estimated from the amplification of reference gene primers within the assay. To quantify the absolute abundance of each unique TCRbeta CDR3 rearrangement, sequence reads were collapsed and filtered. Productive Simpson clonality was computed per sample as the square root of Simpson's diversity index over productive rearrangements. This immuneACCESS table, as held by TCRdb, lists in-frame sequences with V and J called but not all clones. Of the missing ones, under half trace to an unresolved V gene in checked studies; the others have no known cause. V and J calls plus clone size are reproduced from that table; the DNA served to infer D and trimming. This sample holds under 200,000 clones; roughly 85% were observed only once. Together, the top ten hold 4.5% to 5% of the sample.

From V the trimming removes 4 bases and from J it removes 6 bases, while the gene matches leave 21 bases of the junction unaccounted for. The CDR3 goes from the cysteine to the phenylalanine over 20 residues. The retained sequence is limited to the CDR3, 60 bases, with the frame set at the first base. According to the germline V gene (reference sequence), CDR1 reads LNHDA and CDR2 reads SQIVND. On this clone itself: Its binding antigen is unknown. No base qualities exist here, and no much larger clone lies one base off it.

Paper-wide results and their limitations: Clinical and demographic metadata were provided uncurated, with the amount varying by source and participant.

Each collaborating institution followed its own protocols to collect whole blood in K2EDTA tubes. For TCRbeta analysis, collaborator samples were shipped as frozen whole blood, as isolated PBMCs, or as DNA extracted from either sample type. Specimen: peripheral blood. Here the chain combines TRBV19 and TRBJ2-1, and 10 junction bases match TRBD2. The clonotype was recovered from a woman older than 75 with acute or convalescent COVID-19. The CDR3 region: CASSTQPKVLAGFLGNEQFF. The nucleotide sequence reads as follows: TGTGCCAGTAGTACTCAACCAAAAGTACTAGCGGGATTTCTGGGCAATGAGCAGTTCTTC.